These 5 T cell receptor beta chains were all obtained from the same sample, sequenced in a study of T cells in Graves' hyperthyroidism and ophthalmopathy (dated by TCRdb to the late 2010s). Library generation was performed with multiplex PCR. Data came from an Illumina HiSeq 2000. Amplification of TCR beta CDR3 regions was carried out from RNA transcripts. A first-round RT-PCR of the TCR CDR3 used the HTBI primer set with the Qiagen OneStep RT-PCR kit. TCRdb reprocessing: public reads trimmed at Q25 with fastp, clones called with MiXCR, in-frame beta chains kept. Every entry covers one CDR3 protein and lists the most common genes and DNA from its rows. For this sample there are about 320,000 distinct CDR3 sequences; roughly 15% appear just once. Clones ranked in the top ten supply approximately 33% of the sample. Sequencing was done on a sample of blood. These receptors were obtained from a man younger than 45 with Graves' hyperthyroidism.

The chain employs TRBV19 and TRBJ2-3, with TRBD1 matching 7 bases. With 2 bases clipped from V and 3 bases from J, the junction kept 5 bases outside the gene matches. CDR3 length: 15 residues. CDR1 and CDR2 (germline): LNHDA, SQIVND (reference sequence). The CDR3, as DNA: TGTGCCAGTAGTATATCAACAGGGGAGACAGATACGCAGTATTTT. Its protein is CASSISTGETDTQYF.

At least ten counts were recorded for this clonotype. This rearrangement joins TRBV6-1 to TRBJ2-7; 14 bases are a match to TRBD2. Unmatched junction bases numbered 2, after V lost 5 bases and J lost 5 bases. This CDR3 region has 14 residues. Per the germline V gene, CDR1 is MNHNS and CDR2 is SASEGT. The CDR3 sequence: CASSPGLAGDEQYF. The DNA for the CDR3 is TGTGCCAGCAGTCCGGGACTAGCGGGAGACGAGCAGTACTTC.

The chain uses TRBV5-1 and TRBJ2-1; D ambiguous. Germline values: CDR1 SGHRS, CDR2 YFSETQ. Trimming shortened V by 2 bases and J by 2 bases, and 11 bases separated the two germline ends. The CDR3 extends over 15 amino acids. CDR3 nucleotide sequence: TGCGCCAGCAGCTTCGCGGAGCCCGCCTACAATGAGCAGTTCTTC. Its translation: CASSFAEPAYNEQFF.

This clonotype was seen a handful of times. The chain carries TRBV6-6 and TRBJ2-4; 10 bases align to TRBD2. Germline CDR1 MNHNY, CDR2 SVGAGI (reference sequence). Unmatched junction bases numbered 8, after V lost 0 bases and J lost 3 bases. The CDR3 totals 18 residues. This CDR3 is CASSYSLPSGSGKNIQYF. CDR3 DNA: TGTGCCAGCAGTTACTCGCTTCCTAGCGGGAGCGGCAAAAACATTCAGTACTTC.

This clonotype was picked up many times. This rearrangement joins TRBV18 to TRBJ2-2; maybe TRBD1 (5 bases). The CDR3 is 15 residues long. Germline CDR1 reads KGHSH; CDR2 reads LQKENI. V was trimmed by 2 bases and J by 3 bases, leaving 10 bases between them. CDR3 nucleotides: TGTGCCAGCTCACCATTGGGGCAGTACACCGGGGAGCTGTTTTTT. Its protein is CASSPLGQYTGELFF.